The clone carrying this T cell receptor beta chain was found many times. Antigen: not known. The record originates from a study of CD8 T cells in ankylosing spondylitis. The study, taken as a whole, reports: Clones linked to the disease showed a CD8+ phenotype. They occurred at relatively low frequencies in peripheral blood. Ankylosing spondylitis blood appeared to carry a characteristic TCR beta motif of roughly 8 highly homologous variants.

V lost 4 bases and J lost 4, with 10 bases in between. The CDR3 runs 14 residues. Quantitative barcoded 5'-RACE was used to prepare TCR beta libraries. MiXCR was run by TCRdb on the 5' RACE reads, yielding one entry per CDR3 protein. Altogether under 450,000 distinct CDR3 sequences are present, about a sixth being singletons, with the ten largest covering approximately 0.97%. Sequencing was done on a sample of blood, either unsorted or a sorted T cell fraction (not recorded which). This clonotype originated in a male donor with ankylosing spondylitis. V is TRBV12-3 or TRBV12-4 and J is TRBJ2-2; possibly TRBD1 for D (5 bases). The CDR3 is CASSSGYSTGELFF. The CDR3, as DNA: TGTGCCAGCAGTTCAGGGTATTCCACCGGGGAGCTGTTTTTT.